The entry below describes one T cell receptor beta chain. This CDR3 region has 13 residues. Trimming at V came to 6 bases and at J to 3 bases, leaving 3 bases not matched to a gene. The germline CDR1 and CDR2 sequences are KGHSH and LQKENI. The record originates from a study of blood T cell repertoires in COVID-19. Study as a whole: Samples representing acute and convalescent COVID-19 were sourced from the United States, Italy and Spain. In each case, the material was cDNA or gDNA derived from T cells, B-cell-depleted T cells, or PBMCs.

Original methodology: By means of reference gene primer amplification, nucleated cell counts were estimated. Assay: immunoSEQ multiplex PCR; the TCRdb copy retains only in-frame clones and omits some. The DNA was the basis for D and trimming; V, J and clone size are from that table. The sample includes tens of thousands of clones, roughly 72% seen only once; the top ten take 7%. The receptor's source is a man in his 70s with acute or convalescent COVID-19. The specimen was peripheral blood. The J gene is TRBJ1-1, the V gene TRBV18, with 8 nucleotides matching TRBD1. The CDR3 nucleotides read TGTGCCAGCTCCAGGGGGCAGGACACTGAAGCTTTCTTT. It yields the protein CASSRGQDTEAFF.